The 30 T cell receptor beta chains below all came from one sample that was sequenced in a study of T cell responses to AZD1222 COVID-19 vaccine. The repertoire was sequenced with immunoSEQ multiplex PCR; TCRdb's copy has only in-frame clones and lacks some. The data contain over 70,000 clones, 65% to 80% of them singletons. This material consisted of peripheral blood, taken 28 days after the second dose of the MenACWY control vaccine. The receptors originated from an adult who received the MenACWY meningococcal vaccine as a control.

The CDR3 nucleotides are TGTGCCAGCAGCTTGGCAGGACAGGGGAATGAAAAACTGTTTTTT. Translated: CASSLAGQGNEKLFF. The chain employs TRBV5-6 and TRBJ1-4; 9 positions agree with TRBD1. Losses at the gene ends were 0 bases for V and 5 bases for J; bases not matched to a gene: 2. Germline V lookup: CDR1 SGHDT, CDR2 YYEEEE. CDR3 length: 15 amino acids.

In DNA, the CDR3 is TGCGCCAGCAGCTTGGAAGGCCCGGGGGGCAATCAGCCCCAGCATTTT. Translated: CASSLEGPGGNQPQHF. This sequence joins TRBV5-1 and TRBJ1-5, with D possibly being TRBD1 (5 bases). The germline CDR1 and CDR2 sequences are SGHRS and YFSETQ. V lost 0 bases and J lost 2, with 12 bases in between. The CDR3 loop spans 16 amino acids.

The rearrangement uses TRBV7-6 and TRBJ1-5; possible D gene TRBD1, 6 bases. The germline V gene has CDR1 SGHVS and CDR2 FNYEAQ. V lost 1 base, J lost 5 bases, and 6 bases lay in between. The CDR3 extends over 13 amino acids. CDR3 bases: TGTGCCAGCAGCTTAGACAGGGATCAGCCCCAGCATTTT. It codes for CASSLDRDQPQHF.

The chain is built from TRBV13 and TRBJ2-2; 8 bases map to TRBD2. The germline V gene has CDR1 PRHDT and CDR2 FYEKMQ (reference sequence). V was pared by 5 bases and J by 4 bases, with 9 bases of the junction left unmatched. CDR3 length: 16 residues. For the CDR3, the DNA is TGTGCCAGCAGCCCCGAGCGGGAGTCCGCCACCGGGGAGCTGTTTTTT. This codes for CASSPERESATGELFF.

This rearrangement joins TRBV13 to TRBJ2-1; 13 bases align to TRBD2. The CDR3 is made up of 16 amino acids. CDR1 and CDR2 (germline): PRHDT, FYEKMQ (reference sequence). V was clipped by 4 bases and J by 4 bases; unmatched bases: 4. CDR3 DNA: TGTGCCAGCAGCTCCGGGACTAGCGGGGTATACAATGAGCAGTTCTTC. Translated: CASSSGTSGVYNEQFF.

This clone has only a few counts. The V gene is TRBV18, the J gene TRBJ1-1; unclear D gene. CDR1 is KGHSH and CDR2 is LQKENI in the germline V gene. V was cut by 3 bases and J by 7 bases, with 9 bases left in between. This CDR3 spans 12 amino acids. CDR3: CASSPLEGEAFF. The CDR3 DNA sequence: TGTGCCAGCTCACCCTTGGAGGGTGAAGCTTTCTTT.

V usage is TRBV27 and J usage is TRBJ2-7; perhaps TRBD1 as D (8 bases). V lost 4 bases to trimming and J lost 2 bases, with 15 bases between them. The germline V gene has CDR1 MNHEY and CDR2 SMNVEV (reference sequence). This CDR3 is 15 amino acids long. The CDR3 protein is CASSSKRDRPYEQYF. DNA for the CDR3: TGTGCCAGCAGTTCAAAGCGGGACAGGCCCTACGAGCAGTACTTC.

This chain uses TRBV5-6 with TRBJ2-7; D might be TRBD1 (8 bases). Germline V gives CDR1 SGHDT, CDR2 YYEEEE. The CDR3 covers 14 residues. V was clipped by 7 bases and J by 4 bases, with 18 bases between them. The CDR3 spells CASGLQGGNYEQYF. In DNA form, the CDR3 reads TGTGCCAGCGGTTTACAGGGGGGGAATTACGAGCAGTACTTC.

As DNA, the CDR3 is TGTGCCAGCAGCTTATCCGGCGGGGGAGTTGCTGGGGATGAAGCTTTCTTT. This gives the protein CASSLSGGGVAGDEAFF. The rearrangement joins TRBV11-3 to TRBJ1-1, with a possible D match to TRBD1 (5 bases). The CDR3 sequence is 17 residues long. The V gene lost 2 bases and the J gene lost 7 bases, with 23 bases spanning the gap. CDR1 is SGHNT and CDR2 is YENEEA in the germline V gene.

This clone has only one observation. The J gene is TRBJ2-2, the V gene TRBV4-2; tentatively, D is TRBD1 (6 bases). The CDR3 is made up of 16 amino acids. Germline lookup yields CDR1 LGHNA and CDR2 YNFKEQ. V lost 0 bases and J lost 6, with 14 bases in between. The CDR3 nucleotides are TGTGCCAGCAGCCAAGAGGCAGGGGTGACGCCCGGGGAGCTGTTTTTT. Its protein is CASSQEAGVTPGELFF.

The J gene is TRBJ2-3, the V gene TRBV7-2, with 13 bases identical to TRBD2. CDR1 and CDR2 (germline): SGHTA, FQGNSA. The CDR3 has 18 amino acids. The J segment lost 5 bases and the V segment lost 5 bases, leaving 13 bases of the junction unmatched. In DNA, the CDR3 is TGTGCCAGCAGCCCGGGACTAGCGGGGCCATGGAGGGGAGATACGCAGTATTTT. Its protein is CASSPGLAGPWRGDTQYF.

A remark on this clone: This specimen includes other DNA sequences encoding the same CDR3. The gene calls are TRBV12-3 or TRBV12-4 and TRBJ1-2; D is unclear. The ends were cut back, 1 base at V and 2 bases at J, with 5 bases in the middle. CDR3 size: 13 residues. CDR3 nucleotides: TGTGCCAGCAGTTTAGGACGGAACTATGGCTACACCTTC. It translates to CASSLGRNYGYTF.

CDR3 protein: CASGGQGNEKLFF. CDR3 bases: TGTGCCAGCGGGGGACAGGGGAATGAAAAACTGTTTTTT. The chain links TRBV28 to TRBJ1-4; TRBD1 matches 10 bases. The CDR3 extends over 13 amino acids. Losses at the gene ends were 8 bases for V and 5 bases for J; bases not matched to a gene: 2. Germline values: CDR1 MDHEN, CDR2 SYDVKM.

The chain has TRBV18 and TRBJ1-1, with TRBD1 matching 7 bases. The CDR3 consists of 17 residues. V trimming: 3 bases; J trimming: 9 bases; junction bases outside the gene matches: 19. Germline V lookup: CDR1 KGHSH, CDR2 LQKENI. The CDR3 nucleotides read TGTGCCAGCTCACCGGGGTCTATAGGGGGCGTAAAGGACCAAGCTTTCTTT. This translates into CASSPGSIGGVKDQAFF.

This chain connects TRBV2 to TRBJ2-1; 11 positions agree with TRBD2. Germline V gene lookup returns CDR1 SNHLY and CDR2 FYNNEI. The CDR3 runs to 15 residues. With V trimmed by 4 bases and J by 7 bases, 6 bases remained unmatched. CDR3 in DNA: TGTGCCAGCAGTGCACTAGCGGGAGTAGGGAATGAGCAGTTCTTC. This encodes CASSALAGVGNEQFF.

This rearrangement joins TRBV6-5 to TRBJ1-4, with D possibly being TRBD1 (5 bases). V was clipped by 0 bases and J by 5 bases, with 10 bases between them. The germline CDR1 and CDR2 sequences are MNHEY and SVGAGI. CDR3 length: 15 residues. CDR3 sequence: CASSYSGEGNEKLFF. CDR3 coding DNA: TGTGCCAGCAGTTACTCAGGGGAGGGGAATGAAAAACTGTTTTTT.

This clone was seen only a few times. This chain uses TRBV7-9 with TRBJ1-4, with D unclear. The germline gives CDR1 SEHNR, CDR2 FQNEAQ (reference sequence). Trimming took 5 bases from V and 0 from J, leaving 7 bases between them. The CDR3 covers 14 residues. The CDR3 nucleotides read TGTGCCAGCAGCCGGACGGCAACTAATGAAAAACTGTTTTTT. Translated: CASSRTATNEKLFF.

J is TRBJ1-5 and V is TRBV6-5, with D possibly matching TRBD1 (6 bases). The CDR3 totals 14 residues. Germline CDR1 MNHEY, CDR2 SVGAGI. With 5 bases removed from V and 4 bases from J, the gap between germline ends came to 12 bases. The CDR3 loop is CASSKRGENQPQHF. Here the CDR3 DNA reads TGTGCCAGCAGTAAAAGGGGGGAGAATCAGCCCCAGCATTTT.

The chain uses TRBV30 and TRBJ2-5; 9 bases are a match to TRBD2. The V gene end was trimmed by 0 bases and the J gene end by 5 bases; junction bases not matched to a gene: 7. CDR1 is GTSNPN, CDR2 SVGIG, per germline (reference sequence). The CDR3 length is 15 residues. The CDR3 reads CAWSVAGAGGETQYF. DNA of the CDR3: TGTGCCTGGAGTGTAGCGGGAGCGGGAGGTGAGACCCAGTACTTC.

In DNA form, the CDR3 reads TGTGCCTCCCGCCAGGACCGCAATCAGCCCCAGCATTTT. Residues: CASRQDRNQPQHF. The V gene is TRBV10-3, the J gene TRBJ1-5; D remains ambiguous. The CDR3 totals 13 residues. Germline values: CDR1 ENHRY, CDR2 SYGVKD. The V gene lost 11 bases and the J gene lost 2 bases, with 13 bases spanning the gap.

The CDR3 protein is CASSSTGGAGETQYF. CDR3 DNA: TGTGCCAGCAGCTCCACAGGGGGCGCGGGGGAGACCCAGTACTTC. The genes are TRBV7-3 and TRBJ2-5; 9 bases align to TRBD1. Germline V gene lookup returns CDR1 SGHTA and CDR2 FQGTGA. The V and J ends lost 4 bases and 5 bases, in that order; junction bases with no gene match: 8. CDR3 length equals 15 residues.

The gene calls are TRBV5-1 and TRBJ1-4, with D unresolved. In germline, CDR1 is SGHRS, CDR2 YFSETQ. The CDR3 runs to 12 residues. The ends were cut back, 3 bases at V and 8 bases at J, with 8 bases in the middle. CDR3 residues: CASSSMGEKLFF. The CDR3 coding sequence is TGCGCCAGCAGCTCTATGGGCGAAAAACTGTTTTTT.

J is TRBJ1-2 and V is TRBV7-2; 7 bases line up with TRBD1. Germline lookup yields CDR1 SGHTA and CDR2 FQGNSA. The ends lost 5 bases at V and 2 bases at J; junction bases unmatched: 5. This CDR3 spans 14 amino acids. CDR3 coding DNA: TGTGCCAGCAGCGGACAAGGGGGCAACTATGGCTACACCTTC. This sequence encodes CASSGQGGNYGYTF.

The chain links TRBV28 to TRBJ2-1, with 9 bases lining up with TRBD1. The length of the CDR3 is 14 residues. V gave up 6 bases and J gave up 4 bases; unmatched junction bases: 4. The germline CDR1 and CDR2 sequences are MDHEN and SYDVKM. CDR3 region: CASRNRGLYNEQFF. CDR3 nucleotides: TGTGCCAGCAGGAACAGGGGGCTTTACAATGAGCAGTTCTTC.

The gene calls are TRBV29-1 and TRBJ2-2; 9 bases align to TRBD2. J lost 0 bases, V lost 4 bases, and 3 bases had no gene match. Germline V gives CDR1 SQVTM, CDR2 ANQGSEA. CDR3 length: 15 residues. In DNA form, the CDR3 reads TGCAGCGTTGGTAGCGGGGGCGCGAACACCGGGGAGCTGTTTTTT. Encoded protein: CSVGSGGANTGELFF.

J is TRBJ1-6 and V is TRBV30; 11 nucleotides agree with TRBD1. V trimming: 1 base; J trimming: 9 bases; junction bases outside the gene matches: 5. Germline assignment: CDR1 GTSNPN and CDR2 SVGIG (reference sequence). The CDR3 spans 15 residues. CDR3 nucleotide sequence: TGTGCCTGGAGTGAGGGAGGACAGGGGGCTTCACCCCTCCACTTT. Translating gives CAWSEGGQGASPLHF.

The V and J genes are TRBV15 and TRBJ1-1, with no clear D. V was shortened by 1 base and J by 10 bases, with 10 bases between the two germline ends. Germline V CDR1 and CDR2: LNHNV, YYDKDF (reference sequence). The CDR3 has 12 amino acids. This chain's CDR3 is CATSRGLRGAFF. CDR3 bases: TGTGCCACCAGCAGAGGACTCCGCGGAGCTTTCTTT.

The chain joins TRBV29-1 to TRBJ2-2; D remains ambiguous. This CDR3 is 14 amino acids long. Per germline, CDR1 SQVTM and CDR2 ANQGSEA. V lost 5 bases to trimming and J lost 0 bases, with 10 bases between them. The CDR3 DNA is TGCAGCGTTTCCTACGCCTCGAACACCGGGGAGCTGTTTTTT. Amino acid sequence: CSVSYASNTGELFF.

The gene calls are TRBV27 and TRBJ1-1, with D unclear. CDR1 and CDR2 from the germline V gene are MNHEY and SMNVEV (reference sequence). The CDR3 is 13 residues long. The V end lost 0 bases, the J end lost 4 bases, and 6 bases lay between the germline ends. CDR3 sequence: CASSLSGSTEAFF. The CDR3 nucleotides read TGTGCCAGCAGTTTATCAGGGAGCACTGAAGCTTTCTTT.

The table lists this clone with a few counts. This sequence joins TRBV5-4 and TRBJ2-2; D may match TRBD1 or TRBD2 (6 bases each). Per the germline V gene, CDR1 is SGHNT and CDR2 is YYREEE (reference sequence). Trimming removed 4 bases from V and 0 bases from J, with 10 bases in between. The CDR3 has 15 residues. DNA of the CDR3: TGTGCCAGCAGCGCGGGACACTCGAACACCGGGGAGCTGTTTTTT. This encodes CASSAGHSNTGELFF.